The source of this TCR beta chain is a study of blood T cells in healthy people across ages. Study context: Capture by template switching was about one barcoded beta molecule per two T cells.

A second roughly 6 to 11 cycle PCR used barcoded and J-beta primers. Each CDR3 protein is one row after TCRdb ran MiXCR on the 5' RACE reads. The top ten clones hold 15% to 19% of a sample with 650,000 to 700,000 distinct CDR3 sequences, 32% of them seen once. Overall study results and limits: Possibly confounding the expanded clonotype changes was the fact that donor CMV status was unknown.

The V and J ends lost 6 bases and 6 bases respectively, with 15 bases between them. Germline V lookup: CDR1 SNHLY, CDR2 FYNNEI. The CDR3 covers 14 residues. In this sample, this clonotype turned up a few times. What it binds is unknown. The sequence derives from a woman of 80 years or more in good health. Material: blood. The rearrangement uses TRBV2 and TRBJ1-5; weak D call: TRBD1 (6 bases). CDR3 bases: TGTGCCAGCAGCCTGGAGGCACAGGGTCAGCCCCAGCATTTT. This sequence encodes CASSLEAQGQPQHF.